This T cell receptor beta chain was recorded in a study of T cells in Graves' hyperthyroidism and ophthalmopathy. RNA transcripts yielded amplified TCR beta CDR3 regions. HTBI primers were the set used in a first-round RT-PCR of the TCR CDR3. TCRdb reprocessed the multiplex PCR reads with MiXCR, giving one entry per CDR3 protein. Of 370,000 or so distinct CDR3 sequences listed, around a sixth are singletons. In germline, CDR1 is DFQATT, CDR2 SNEGSKA (reference sequence). Trimming took 6 bases from V and 3 from J; bases not matched to a gene: 8. The CDR3 contains 14 residues. This clonotype was counted many times.

Sample: blood. This TCR derives from a young woman with Graves' hyperthyroidism that later progressed to Graves' ophthalmopathy. The gene calls are TRBV20-1 and TRBJ1-5; TRBD1 aligns across 7 bases. This CDR3 reads CSAPSGTANQPQHF. The DNA of the CDR3 is TGCAGTGCCCCGTCCGGGACAGCCAATCAGCCCCAGCATTTT.